Listed here is a single TCR beta chain. The record originates from a study of cytomegalovirus exposure and HLA in healthy donors. The PCR had 60 Vbeta and 13 Jbeta primers. Sequenced by immunoSEQ multiplex PCR; TCRdb stores in-frame clones only, minus some. This sample has 180,000 or so clones, with less than 90% found just once. V lost 5 bases and J 4 bases, leaving 21 bases between the germline ends. Germline CDR1 and CDR2: LNHDA and SQIVND (reference sequence). This CDR3 spans 17 amino acids. The clonotype was recovered from a woman in her 30s in good health and CMV-seronegative. The sequencing input was PBMCs. The chain couples TRBV19 to TRBJ2-1, with D maybe TRBD2 (6 bases). The CDR3 loop reads CASSARLGGTYYNEQFF. In DNA form, the CDR3 reads TGTGCCAGTAGTGCTCGATTGGGAGGAACCTATTACAATGAGCAGTTCTTC.